Below, 16 T cell receptor beta chains from the same sample are listed, as sequenced in a study of Ad26.COV2.S vaccination and SARS-CoV-2 variants. Measured with immunoSEQ multiplex PCR; TCRdb has only the in-frame clones, and not every one. The data hold around 300,000 clones, with approximately 87% observed a single time. As for treatment: approximately 18 received Ad26.COV2.S at low or high dose, single or two shots; several received placebo; per-sample allocation not given. Day 63 after the first injection of vaccine or placebo was the sampling time. The sample in question was peripheral blood, obtained in a trial of Ad26.COV2.S vaccine versus placebo. The receptors come from a person between 18 and 59 years old who received the Ad26.COV2.S COVID-19 vaccine or a placebo.

The rearrangement links TRBV2 to TRBJ1-2; possibly TRBD1 for D (6 bases). This CDR3 region has 13 residues. Between the trimmed V and J ends, which lost 7 bases and 8 bases, there was a span of 17 bases. Germline assignment: CDR1 SNHLY and CDR2 FYNNEI. The CDR3 here is CASTASGGGGYTF. As DNA, the CDR3 is TGTGCCAGCACCGCAAGTGGGGGGGGCGGCTACACCTTC.

As for this clone: One end of the junction is discordant with germline, which a read error may explain. This sequence joins TRBV13 and TRBJ2-1, with 16 nucleotides matching TRBD2. This CDR3 has 15 amino acids. Looked up from germline, CDR1 is PRHDT and CDR2 is FYEKMQ (reference sequence). In DNA form, the CDR3 reads TGTGCCAGCAGGCGGACCGGGACTAGCGGGAGGGCGGGGGTCTTC. It yields the protein CASRRTGTSGRAGVF.

The chain uses TRBV29-1 and TRBJ1-2; D unclear. Trimming removed 4 bases from V and 3 bases from J, with 6 bases in between. The CDR3 contains 11 residues. Germline V gives CDR1 SQVTM, CDR2 ANQGSEA. This CDR3 is CSVGYDYGYTF. The CDR3 DNA follows: TGCAGCGTTGGATACGACTATGGCTACACCTTC.

J is TRBJ2-7 and V is TRBV21-1; the listed D gene, TRBD1, was not tested against the DNA. TRBV21-1 corresponds to a pseudogene. The CDR3 is 13 residues long. CDR3 nucleotides: TGTGCCAGCACAAAGGGCAGGGCGTACGAGCAGTACTTC. Protein product: CASTKGRAYEQYF.

V usage is TRBV4-3 and J usage is TRBJ2-1; D is perhaps TRBD1 (6 bases). The CDR3 runs 17 residues. The germline gives CDR1 LGHNA, CDR2 YSLEER. Trimming removed 0 bases from V and 10 bases from J, with 22 bases in between. Written as DNA, the CDR3 is TGCGCCAGCAGCCAAGATTTTAGGGGGAGCGCGACGAGGGAGCAGTTCTTC. Protein sequence: CASSQDFRGSATREQFF.

This chain uses TRBV4-2 with TRBJ2-5, with D possibly being TRBD1 (5 bases). The length of the CDR3 is 14 residues. Per the germline V gene, CDR1 is LGHNA and CDR2 is YNFKEQ. Trimming removed 2 bases at V and 0 bases at J, with 7 bases between. The CDR3 DNA is TGTGCCAGCAGCCAAACAGGATACCAAGAGACCCAGTACTTC. Residues: CASSQTGYQETQYF.

V usage is TRBV6-5 and J usage is TRBJ1-4; D remains unclear. Germline lookup yields CDR1 MNHEY and CDR2 SVGAGI. This CDR3 is 15 amino acids long. The V and J ends lost 4 bases and 5 bases respectively, with 14 bases between them. In nucleotides, the CDR3 is TGTGCCAGCAGTTCCGAGGGCAGAGTAAATGAAAAACTGTTTTTT. Encoded protein: CASSSEGRVNEKLFF.

The V and J genes are TRBV27 and TRBJ2-1, with 11 bases aligning to TRBD2. From germline, CDR1 is MNHEY and CDR2 SMNVEV (reference sequence). V lost 4 bases, J lost 8 bases, and 7 bases stayed unmatched. The CDR3 has 15 amino acids. CDR3: CASSSYSGGVYEQFF. In DNA form, the CDR3 reads TGTGCCAGCAGTTCCTATAGCGGGGGGGTCTATGAGCAGTTCTTC.

V usage is TRBV27 and J usage is TRBJ2-2; 8 bases fit TRBD2. In germline, CDR1 is MNHEY, CDR2 SMNVEV (reference sequence). The CDR3 extends over 19 amino acids. Trimming removed 0 bases from V and 0 bases from J; junction bases left unmatched: 9. CDR3 region: CASSLSVMSGGANTGELFF. The CDR3 DNA reads as TGTGCCAGCAGTTTATCGGTCATGAGCGGGGGCGCGAACACCGGGGAGCTGTTTTTT.

This clone was counted only a few times. The chain couples TRBV19 to TRBJ2-3; D tentatively reads TRBD1 or TRBD2 (6 bases each). The V gene lost 7 bases and the J gene lost 4 bases, with 15 bases spanning the gap. The CDR3 has 14 amino acids. Germline values: CDR1 LNHDA, CDR2 SQIVND (reference sequence). The DNA of the CDR3 is TGTGCCAGTACGCCCCCTGGGGGGCCAGATACGCAGTATTTT. Translated: CASTPPGGPDTQYF.

This clone appeared a single time. The chain carries TRBV4-1 and TRBJ1-2, with TRBD1 matching over 12 bases. This CDR3 comprises 16 residues. The germline CDR1 and CDR2 sequences are MGHRA and YSYEKL. Trimming cost V 1 base and J 6 bases; bases outside gene matches: 6. The CDR3 nucleotides read TGCGCCAGCAGCCAAGCGCCGGGGACAGGGGGCGATGGCTACACCTTC. It codes for CASSQAPGTGGDGYTF.

The chain joins TRBV11-3 to TRBJ1-4; D is undetermined. This CDR3 has 14 residues. The germline CDR1 and CDR2 sequences are SGHNT and YENEEA. The V and J ends lost 5 bases and 8 bases respectively, with 15 bases between them. This chain's CDR3 is CASSHGGSREKLFF. DNA for the CDR3: TGTGCCAGCAGCCACGGTGGGTCCCGGGAAAAACTGTTTTTT.

J is TRBJ2-7 and V is TRBV28; TRBD2 agrees at 7 bases. The CDR3 loop spans 14 amino acids. Trimming removed 5 bases from V and 3 bases from J; junction bases left unmatched: 7. Per germline, CDR1 MDHEN and CDR2 SYDVKM. CDR3 region: CASSGGGLIYEQYV. The CDR3 nucleotides read TGTGCCAGCAGTGGGGGAGGGTTAATCTACGAGCAGTACGTC.

This rearrangement joins TRBV14 to TRBJ1-2; D unresolved. The CDR3 covers 14 residues. Germline CDR1 reads SGHDN; CDR2 reads FVKESK. V shed 1 base and J shed 2 bases, with 8 bases lying between them. The CDR3: CASSQAGANYGYTF. CDR3 bases: TGTGCCAGCAGCCAAGCGGGTGCAAACTATGGCTACACCTTC.

The V gene is TRBV6-5, the J gene TRBJ2-1; D is perhaps TRBD2 (5 bases). Trimming stripped 8 bases from V and 0 bases from J, with 8 bases between. Looked up from germline, CDR1 is MNHEY and CDR2 is SVGAGI. The CDR3 sequence is 13 residues long. The CDR3 loop is CASGGFSYNEQFF. The CDR3 nucleotides are TGTGCCAGCGGAGGTTTCTCCTACAATGAGCAGTTCTTC.

The chain uses TRBV3-1 (or the pseudogene TRBV3-2) and TRBJ2-5, with 9 bases identical to TRBD2. This CDR3 spans 15 amino acids. J lost 5 bases, V lost 5 bases, and 9 bases had no gene match. CDR1 is LGHDT and CDR2 is YNNKEL in the germline V gene (reference sequence). CDR3 bases: TGTGCCAGCAGCTCCAGGCGGGAGGGTGGGGAGACCCAGTACTTC. Translating gives CASSSRREGGETQYF.